The entry below describes one T cell receptor beta chain. What it binds is unknown. Germline values: CDR1 SEHNR, CDR2 FQNEAQ (reference sequence). The CDR3 spans 15 residues. V lost 6 bases and J lost 3, with 17 bases in between. Researchers ran the PCR with 60 Vbeta and 13 Jbeta primers. The assay was immunoSEQ multiplex PCR, and TCRdb's table has in-frame clones only and misses some. The sample lists around 100,000 clones, approximately 64% occurring once. This sample is drawn from a study of cytomegalovirus exposure and HLA in healthy donors. Study-wide findings and caveats: In all likelihood, a cluster of highly shared sequence variants was a sequencing artifact.

The sample taken for sequencing was PBMCs. This clonotype originated in a woman aged 45-60 years in good health and CMV-seronegative. The rearrangement uses TRBV7-9 and TRBJ1-2, with a weak D call TRBD1 (5 bases). Here the CDR3 DNA reads TGTGCCAGCAGGTCGCACCAGGGCAGGGACTATGGCTACACCTTC. Translated, it gives CASRSHQGRDYGYTF.